Listed below are T cell receptor beta chains from one sample, sequenced in a study of T-cell reconstitution after alpha-beta-depleted transplantation in children. TCRdb recomputed calls from the PCR reads with MiXCR, one row per CDR3 protein. The sample yields some 490,000 distinct CDR3 sequences, about an eighth seen once. The specimen was PBMCs from the stem cell graft donor, collected from the stem cell graft. All receptors come from a human donor who donated a stem cell graft to a child with combined immunodeficiency. Each CDR3 is given with its conserved first and last residue. A D gene is named only where the DNA matches it firmly. Size is stated for part of the rows, as once, few or many counts, or as a class when the clone is expanded.

size	V	D	J	CDR3	DNA
many	TRBV5-1	NA	TRBJ2-1	CASSFQGEDEQFF	TGCGCCAGCAGCTTTCAGGGAGAGGATGAGCAGTTCTTC
many	TRBV4-3	NA	TRBJ2-1	CASSQDGRVQEEQFF	TGCGCCAGCAGCCAAGATGGGAGAGTGCAGGAAGAGCAGTTCTTC
few	TRBV21-1	NA	TRBJ2-1	CASSPQDAGGTNEQFF	TGTGCCAGCAGCCCCCAAGATGCGGGAGGGACCAATGAGCAGTTCTTC
few	TRBV12-3/TRBV12-4	NA	TRBJ1-4	CASRRGSNKEKLFF	TGTGCCAGCAGGAGAGGCAGCAATAAGGAAAAACTGTTTTTT
NA	TRBV5-6	NA	TRBJ2-5	CASSPQGFTETQYF	TGTGCCAGCAGCCCACAGGGTTTCACCGAGACCCAGTACTTC
few	TRBV7-3	NA	TRBJ2-1	CASSTDRSSHNEQFF	TGTGCCAGCAGCACAGACAGGTCGTCCCACAATGAGCAGTTCTTC
NA	TRBV5-6	TRBD1	TRBJ2-7	CASSLFRDRNYEQYF	TGTGCCAGCAGCTTGTTCCGGGACAGGAACTACGAGCAGTACTTC
many	TRBV10-3	NA	TRBJ2-5	CAISEPGRAAQETQYF	TGTGCCATCAGTGAGCCAGGGAGAGCGGCACAAGAGACCCAGTACTTC
few	TRBV18	NA	TRBJ1-3	CASSPLVGGISGNTIYF	TGTGCCAGCTCACCACTTGTTGGGGGTATCAGTGGAAACACCATATATTTT
many	TRBV25-1	NA	TRBJ2-2	CASSLMAAQGELFF	TGTGCCAGCAGTCTGATGGCGGCGCAGGGGGAGCTGTTTTTT
many	TRBV6-2/TRBV6-3	NA	TRBJ1-2	CASSNDLVDYGYTF	TGTGCCAGCAGTAACGACCTGGTGGACTATGGCTACACCTTC
many	TRBV5-5	NA	TRBJ2-1	CASSLSGDYNEQFF	TGTGCCAGCAGCTTGTCAGGGGACTACAATGAGCAGTTCTTC
few	TRBV11-2	TRBD2	TRBJ2-7	CASSLVRVVGASGRVAYEQYF	TGTGCCAGCAGCTTAGTGAGAGTGGTAGGGGCTAGCGGGAGGGTAGCCTACGAGCAGTACTTC
NA	TRBV6-5	TRBD1	TRBJ2-7	CASSYNTGGYEQYF	TGTGCCAGCAGTTATAACACAGGGGGCTACGAGCAGTACTTC
NA	TRBV4-3	NA	TRBJ1-2	CASSQEDGGAYGYTF	TGCGCCAGCAGCCAAGAGGATGGGGGGGCCTATGGCTACACCTTC
few	TRBV2	NA	TRBJ2-1	CASSSEAGPNNEQFF	TGTGCCAGCAGTTCAGAAGCAGGGCCCAACAATGAGCAGTTCTTC
many	TRBV5-6	NA	TRBJ2-2	CASSLVRGPGELFF	TGTGCCAGCAGCTTGGTGAGGGGCCCCGGGGAGCTGTTTTTT
NA	TRBV19	NA	TRBJ2-5	CASSWGLIQETQYF	TGTGCCAGTAGTTGGGGACTGATTCAAGAGACCCAGTACTTC
NA	TRBV10-3	NA	TRBJ2-7	CAISGGGGYEQYF	TGTGCCATCAGTGGTGGGGGCGGCTACGAGCAGTACTTC
many	TRBV9	NA	TRBJ2-1	CASSPGVGNEQFF	TGTGCCAGCAGCCCGGGAGTAGGCAATGAGCAGTTCTTC
NA	TRBV5-1	NA	TRBJ2-1	CASSLVQGGSYNEQFF	TGCGCCAGCAGCTTGGTTCAAGGAGGCTCCTACAATGAGCAGTTCTTC
many	TRBV27	NA	TRBJ2-3	CASSLSIGGADTQYF	TGTGCCAGCAGTTTATCTATCGGGGGCGCAGATACGCAGTATTTT
NA	TRBV15	TRBD1	TRBJ2-7	CATSVRQGNYEQYF	TGTGCCACCAGCGTGAGACAGGGGAACTACGAGCAGTACTTC
many	TRBV12-3/TRBV12-4	NA	TRBJ1-2	CASSHLPGHTYGYTF	TGTGCCAGTTCCCACCTCCCCGGGCACACCTATGGCTACACCTTC
NA	TRBV25-1	NA	TRBJ1-1	CASSEYFRSGTEAFF	TGTGCCAGCAGTGAATATTTCCGGTCGGGAACTGAAGCTTTCTTT
few	TRBV20-1	TRBD1	TRBJ1-1	CSGLQGQSNTEAFF	TGCAGTGGACTACAGGGGCAGAGTAACACTGAAGCTTTCTTT
few	TRBV5-1	NA	TRBJ2-2	CASSLYGTGELFF	TGCGCCAGCAGCTTGTATGGCACCGGGGAGCTGTTTTTT
NA	TRBV7-2	NA	TRBJ2-3	CASSLLAVLTDTQYF	TGTGCCAGCAGCTTATTGGCGGTCCTCACAGATACGCAGTATTTT
few	TRBV4-1	NA	TRBJ1-6	CASSQEGLGHYNSPLHF	TGCGCCAGCAGCCAAGAAGGCCTAGGACACTATAATTCACCCCTCCACTTT
NA	TRBV2	TRBD2	TRBJ2-5	CARQTSDVRETQYF	TGTGCCAGACAAACTAGCGACGTAAGGGAGACCCAGTACTTC
NA	TRBV20-1	TRBD2	TRBJ2-3	CSAYWVEQRGSGDTQYF	TGCAGTGCTTACTGGGTGGAACAGCGGGGGTCGGGGGATACGCAGTATTTT
NA	TRBV12-3/TRBV12-4	NA	TRBJ1-1	CASSLGRVGTEAFF	TGTGCCAGCAGTTTGGGCAGGGTGGGCACTGAAGCTTTCTTT
once	TRBV5-1	TRBD2	TRBJ2-3	CASSFAGGSNTQYF	TGCGCCAGCAGCTTTGCGGGAGGTTCAAATACGCAGTATTTT
many	TRBV7-2	NA	TRBJ2-1	CASSLGSDFGNEQFF	TGTGCCAGCAGCTTAGGGTCAGACTTCGGCAATGAGCAGTTCTTC
many	TRBV19	NA	TRBJ2-7	CASTGALAYEQYF	TGTGCCAGTACAGGGGCTTTGGCCTACGAGCAGTACTTC
few	TRBV12-3/TRBV12-4	TRBD2	TRBJ2-5	CASSTSTGGAQYF	TGTGCCAGCAGTACCTCGACGGGAGGAGCCCAGTACTTC
many	TRBV12-3/TRBV12-4	NA	TRBJ2-5	CASSSPRSWETQYF	TGTGCCAGCAGTTCCCCCCGATCGTGGGAGACCCAGTACTTC
many	TRBV7-3	NA	TRBJ1-6	CASSSRQLHNSPLHF	TGTGCCAGCAGCTCAAGACAGTTGCATAATTCACCCCTCCACTTT
NA	TRBV20-1	NA	TRBJ1-2	CSAGTGGYGYTF	TGCAGTGCCGGAACAGGAGGCTATGGCTACACCTTC
NA	TRBV10-3	TRBD1	TRBJ2-5	CAISEGDSHQETQYF	TGTGCCATCAGTGAAGGGGACAGCCACCAAGAGACCCAGTACTTC